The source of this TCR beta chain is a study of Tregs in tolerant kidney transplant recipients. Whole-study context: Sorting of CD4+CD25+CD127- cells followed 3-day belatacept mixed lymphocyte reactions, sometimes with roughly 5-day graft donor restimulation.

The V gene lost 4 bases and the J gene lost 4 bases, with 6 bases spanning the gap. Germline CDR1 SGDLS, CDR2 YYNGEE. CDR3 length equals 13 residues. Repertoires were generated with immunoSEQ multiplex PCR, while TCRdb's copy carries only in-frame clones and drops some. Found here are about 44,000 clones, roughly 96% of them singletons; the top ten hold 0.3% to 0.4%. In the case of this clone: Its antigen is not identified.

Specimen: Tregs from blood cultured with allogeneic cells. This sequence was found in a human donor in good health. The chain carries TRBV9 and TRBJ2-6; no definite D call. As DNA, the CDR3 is TGTGCCAGCAGCACAACCGGGGCCAACGTCCTGACTTTC. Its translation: CASSTTGANVLTF.